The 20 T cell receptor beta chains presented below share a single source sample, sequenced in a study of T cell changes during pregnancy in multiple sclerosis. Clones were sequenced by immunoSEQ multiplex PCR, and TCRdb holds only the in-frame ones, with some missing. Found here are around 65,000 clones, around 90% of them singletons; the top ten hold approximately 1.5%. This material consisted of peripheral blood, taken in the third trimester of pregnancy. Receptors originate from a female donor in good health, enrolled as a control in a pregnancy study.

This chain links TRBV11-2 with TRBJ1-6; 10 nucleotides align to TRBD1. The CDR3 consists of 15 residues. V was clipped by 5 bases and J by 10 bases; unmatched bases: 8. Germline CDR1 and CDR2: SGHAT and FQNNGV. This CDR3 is CASSRDRGRRSPLHF. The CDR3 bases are TGTGCCAGCAGCCGGGACAGGGGAAGAAGATCACCCCTCCACTTT. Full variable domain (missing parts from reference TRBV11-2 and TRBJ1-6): EAGVAQSPRYKIIEKRQSVAFWCNPISGHATLYWYQQILGQGPKLLIQFQNNGVVDDSQLPKDRFSAERLKGVDSTLKIQPAKLEDSAVYLCASSRDRGRRSPLHFGNGTRLTVT.

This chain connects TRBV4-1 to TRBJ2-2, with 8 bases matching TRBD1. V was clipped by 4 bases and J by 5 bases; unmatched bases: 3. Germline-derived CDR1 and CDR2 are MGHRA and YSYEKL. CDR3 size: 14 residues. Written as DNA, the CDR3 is TGCGCCAGCAGCCTTCGACAGGGGACCGGGGAGCTGTTTTTT. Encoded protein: CASSLRQGTGELFF.

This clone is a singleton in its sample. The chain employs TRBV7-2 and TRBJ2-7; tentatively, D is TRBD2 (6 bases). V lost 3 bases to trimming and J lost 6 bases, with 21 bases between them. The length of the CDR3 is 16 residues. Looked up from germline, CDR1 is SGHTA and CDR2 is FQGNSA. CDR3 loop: CASSFLEGSPRSEQYF. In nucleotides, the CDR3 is TGTGCCAGCAGCTTTCTGGAGGGGTCACCTCGGAGCGAGCAGTACTTC. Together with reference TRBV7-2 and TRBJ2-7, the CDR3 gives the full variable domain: GAGVSQSPSNKVTEKGKDVELRCDPISGHTALYWYRQSLGQGLEFLIYFQGNSAPDKSGLPSDRFSAERTGGSVSTLTIQRTQQEDSAVYLCASSFLEGSPRSEQYFGPGTRLTVT.

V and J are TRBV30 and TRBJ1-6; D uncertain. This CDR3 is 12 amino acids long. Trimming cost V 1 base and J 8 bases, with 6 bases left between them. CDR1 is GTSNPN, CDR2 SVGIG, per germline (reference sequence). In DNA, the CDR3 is TGTGCCTGGAGTGCCGGGGATTCACCCCTCCACTTT. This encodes CAWSAGDSPLHF.

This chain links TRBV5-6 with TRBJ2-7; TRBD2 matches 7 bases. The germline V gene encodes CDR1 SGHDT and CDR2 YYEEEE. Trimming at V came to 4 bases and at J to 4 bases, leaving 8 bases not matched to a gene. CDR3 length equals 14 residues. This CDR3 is CASSGPGLTYEQYF. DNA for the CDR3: TGTGCCAGCAGCGGACCGGGACTAACTTACGAGCAGTACTTC.

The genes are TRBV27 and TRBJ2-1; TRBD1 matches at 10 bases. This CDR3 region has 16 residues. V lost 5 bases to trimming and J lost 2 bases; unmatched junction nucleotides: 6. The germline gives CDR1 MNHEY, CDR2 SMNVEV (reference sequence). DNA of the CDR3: TGTGCCAGCAGTCCTCGGACAGGGGGGGCCTACAATGAGCAGTTCTTC. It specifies CASSPRTGGAYNEQFF.

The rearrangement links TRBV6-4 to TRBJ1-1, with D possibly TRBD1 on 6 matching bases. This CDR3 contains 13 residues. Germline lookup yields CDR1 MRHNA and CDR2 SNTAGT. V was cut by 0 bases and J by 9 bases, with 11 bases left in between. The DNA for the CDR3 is TGTGCCAGCAGTGACTCTGGCCAGGGGAAAGCTTTCTTT. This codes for CASSDSGQGKAFF.

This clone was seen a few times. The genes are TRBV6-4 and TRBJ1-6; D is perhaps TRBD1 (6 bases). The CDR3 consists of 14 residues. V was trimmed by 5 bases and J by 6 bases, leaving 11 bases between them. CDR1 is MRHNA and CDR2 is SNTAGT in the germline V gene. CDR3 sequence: CASSTGTPNSPLHF. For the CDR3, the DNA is TGTGCCAGCAGTACCGGGACACCTAATTCACCCCTCCACTTT.

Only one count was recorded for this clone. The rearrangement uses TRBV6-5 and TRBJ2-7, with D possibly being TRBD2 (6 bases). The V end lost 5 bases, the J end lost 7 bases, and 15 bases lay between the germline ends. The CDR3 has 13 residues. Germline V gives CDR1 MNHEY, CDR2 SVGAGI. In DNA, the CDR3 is TGTGCCAGCAGTCCGGACGGGGCGGGGGAGCAGTACTTC. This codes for CASSPDGAGEQYF.

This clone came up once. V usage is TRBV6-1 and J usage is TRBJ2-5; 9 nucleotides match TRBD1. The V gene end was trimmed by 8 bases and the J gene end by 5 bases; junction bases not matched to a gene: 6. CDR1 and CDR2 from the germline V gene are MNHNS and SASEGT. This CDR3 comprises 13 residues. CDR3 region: CASGQGRRETQYF. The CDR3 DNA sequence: TGTGCCAGCGGACAGGGGCGGCGTGAGACCCAGTACTTC.

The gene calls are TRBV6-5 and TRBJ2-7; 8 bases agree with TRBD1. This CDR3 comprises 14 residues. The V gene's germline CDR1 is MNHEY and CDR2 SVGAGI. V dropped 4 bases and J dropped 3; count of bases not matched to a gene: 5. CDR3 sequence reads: CASSWDRRRYEQYF. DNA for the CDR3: TGTGCCAGCAGTTGGGACAGGCGGCGCTACGAGCAGTACTTC.

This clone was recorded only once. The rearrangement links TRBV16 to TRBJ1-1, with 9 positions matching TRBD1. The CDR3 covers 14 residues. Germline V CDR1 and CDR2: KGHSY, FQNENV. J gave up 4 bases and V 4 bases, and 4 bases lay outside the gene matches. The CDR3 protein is CASSLQGAGTEAFF. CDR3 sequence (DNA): TGTGCCAGCAGCCTACAGGGGGCCGGCACTGAAGCTTTCTTT.

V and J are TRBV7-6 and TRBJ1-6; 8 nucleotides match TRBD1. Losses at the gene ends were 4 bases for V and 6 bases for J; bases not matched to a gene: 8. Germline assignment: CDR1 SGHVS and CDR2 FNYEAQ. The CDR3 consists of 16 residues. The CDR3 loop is CASSSQTGQGNSPLHF. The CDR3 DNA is TGTGCCAGCAGCTCCCAAACAGGACAGGGTAATTCACCCCTCCACTTT. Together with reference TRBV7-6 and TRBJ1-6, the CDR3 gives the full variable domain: GAGVSQSPRYKVTKRGQDVALRCDPISGHVSLYWYRQALGQGPEFLTYFNYEAQQDKSGLPNDRFSAERPEGSISTLTIQRTEQRDSAMYRCASSSQTGQGNSPLHFGNGTRLTVT.

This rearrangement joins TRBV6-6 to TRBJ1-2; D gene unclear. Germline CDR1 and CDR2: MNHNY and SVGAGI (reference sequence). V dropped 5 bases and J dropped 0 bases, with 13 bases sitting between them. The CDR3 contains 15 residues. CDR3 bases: TGTGCCAGCAGTGCCCGGGTCGGAGCTAACTATGGCTACACCTTC. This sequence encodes CASSARVGANYGYTF.

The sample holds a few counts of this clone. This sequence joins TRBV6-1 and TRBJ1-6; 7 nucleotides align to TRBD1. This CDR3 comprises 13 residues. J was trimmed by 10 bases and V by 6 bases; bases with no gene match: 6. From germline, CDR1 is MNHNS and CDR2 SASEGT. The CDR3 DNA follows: TGTGCCAGCAGAGCTGACAGGGAATCACCCCTCCACTTT. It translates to CASRADRESPLHF.

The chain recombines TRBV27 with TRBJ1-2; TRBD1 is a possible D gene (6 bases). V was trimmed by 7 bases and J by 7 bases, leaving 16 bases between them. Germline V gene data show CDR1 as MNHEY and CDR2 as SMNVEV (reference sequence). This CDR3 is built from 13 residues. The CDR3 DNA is TGTGCCAGCACCGGGACACTTGATTCTGGCTACACCTTC. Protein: CASTGTLDSGYTF.

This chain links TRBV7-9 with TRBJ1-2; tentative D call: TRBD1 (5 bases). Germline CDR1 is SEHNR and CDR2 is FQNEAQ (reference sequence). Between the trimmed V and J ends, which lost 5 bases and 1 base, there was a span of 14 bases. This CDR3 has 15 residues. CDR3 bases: TGTGCCAGCAGCCGCCCACCAGGGAATAACTATGGCTACACCTTC. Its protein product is CASSRPPGNNYGYTF.

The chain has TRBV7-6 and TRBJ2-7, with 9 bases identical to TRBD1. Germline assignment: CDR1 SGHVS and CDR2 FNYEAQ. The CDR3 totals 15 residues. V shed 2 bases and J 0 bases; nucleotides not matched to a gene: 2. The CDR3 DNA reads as TGTGCCAGCAGCTTACGGGACAGGGCCTCCTACGAGCAGTACTTC. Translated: CASSLRDRASYEQYF.

The CDR3 nucleotides read TGTGCCAGCATCACGACTAGCGGCCTCACTGATACGCAGTATTTT. Encoded protein: CASITTSGLTDTQYF. The chain couples TRBV6-5 to TRBJ2-3, with 9 nucleotides matching TRBD2. Per the germline V gene, CDR1 is MNHEY and CDR2 is SVGAGI. Trimming cost V 7 bases and J 6 bases; bases outside gene matches: 11. CDR3 length: 15 amino acids.

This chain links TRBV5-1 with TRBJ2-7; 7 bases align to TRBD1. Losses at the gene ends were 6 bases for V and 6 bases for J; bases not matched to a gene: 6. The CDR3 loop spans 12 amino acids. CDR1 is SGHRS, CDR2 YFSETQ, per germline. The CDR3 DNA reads TGCGCCAGCACCACAGGGGAACGCGAGCAGTACTTC. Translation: CASTTGEREQYF. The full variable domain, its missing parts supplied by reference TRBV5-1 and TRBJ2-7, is KAGVTQTPRYLIKTRGQQVTLSCSPISGHRSVSWYQQTPGQGLQFLFEYFSETQRNKGNFPGRFSGRQFSNSRSEMNVSTLELGDSALYLCASTTGEREQYFGPGTRLTVT.